The 11 T cell receptor beta chains below were found in one sample sequenced in a study of T cell clonotyping in hematopoietic cell transplantation. The repertoire was sequenced with immunoSEQ multiplex PCR; TCRdb's copy has only in-frame clones and lacks some. The repertoire holds some 30,000 clones, with around nine tenths as singletons. Sequencing was performed on PBMCs, taken 100 days after allogeneic stem cell transplant. These receptor sequences come from a female patient in her fifties or sixties who had an allogeneic stem cell transplant from a related donor, so the T cells may come from the graft donor. Some clones in this sample may be carry-over from other donors' samples.

The chain joins TRBV4-2 to TRBJ2-7; 10 bases are a match to TRBD2. Germline V gives CDR1 LGHNA, CDR2 YNFKEQ. There are 15 residues in the CDR3. Trimming took 1 base from V and 6 from J; bases not matched to a gene: 6. The CDR3 coding sequence is TGTGCCAGCAGCCAAGTGGTAGCGGGGGGCTTCGAGCAGTACTTC. Translating gives CASSQVVAGGFEQYF.

The CDR3 coding sequence is TGTGCCAGCAGTTTAAAAGGAGCTAGCGGGGGGAGATCTCAGATCGAGCAGTACTTC. It yields the protein CASSLKGASGGRSQIEQYF. The chain combines TRBV27 with TRBJ2-7; 11 bases align to TRBD2. Germline V CDR1 and CDR2: MNHEY, SMNVEV (reference sequence). Trimming removed 2 bases from V and 6 bases from J; junction bases left unmatched: 18. The CDR3 extends over 19 amino acids.

The chain joins TRBV6-6 to TRBJ2-2; D is possibly TRBD1 (6 bases). This CDR3 has 13 residues. Germline values: CDR1 MNHNY, CDR2 SVGAGI (reference sequence). The V and J ends lost 6 bases and 1 base respectively, with 6 bases between them. CDR3 sequence: CASRGGNTGELFF. The CDR3 nucleotides are TGTGCCAGCAGAGGGGGGAACACCGGGGAGCTGTTTTTT.

This sequence joins TRBV30 and TRBJ1-5, with TRBD1 identical over 10 bases. This CDR3 contains 16 residues. Germline V gene sequence: CDR1 GTSNPN, CDR2 SVGIG (reference sequence). J lost 3 bases, V lost 8 bases, and 13 bases had no gene match. In DNA form, the CDR3 reads TGTGCCCTCCGGGACAGGGGCCCACCAAACAATCAGCCCCAGCATTTT. It specifies CALRDRGPPNNQPQHF.

The rearrangement links TRBV19 to TRBJ2-2; 11 nucleotides match TRBD1. CDR1 is LNHDA and CDR2 is SQIVND in the germline V gene (reference sequence). V lost 5 bases, J lost 7 bases, and 6 bases stayed unmatched. CDR3 length: 15 residues. The CDR3 is CASSPRTGGIGELFF. The CDR3 bases are TGTGCCAGTAGTCCGAGGACAGGGGGCATCGGGGAGCTGTTTTTT. The full variable domain, completed using reference TRBV19 and TRBJ2-2, is DGGITQSPKYLFRKEGQNVTLSCEQNLNHDAMYWYRQDPGQGLRLIYYSQIVNDFQKGDIAEGYSVSREKKESFPLTVTSAQKNPTAFYLCASSPRTGGIGELFFGEGSRLTVL.

The chain recombines TRBV4-1 with TRBJ1-4; 7 bases agree with TRBD1. J lost 7 bases, V lost 3 bases, and 8 bases had no gene match. The CDR3 covers 15 residues. Germline V gene data show CDR1 as MGHRA and CDR2 as YSYEKL. CDR3 residues: CASSHPDRVVEKLFF. The CDR3 DNA reads TGCGCCAGCAGCCACCCCGACAGGGTCGTTGAAAAACTGTTTTTT.

The chain uses TRBV7-6 and TRBJ1-1; no definite D call. Trimming took off 1 base at V and 5 bases at J, with 8 bases between the two ends. Germline-derived CDR1 and CDR2 are SGHVS and FNYEAQ. The CDR3 runs to 13 residues. The CDR3 DNA sequence: TGTGCCAGCAGCTTAGGCCAGAGGACTGAAGCTTTCTTT. This codes for CASSLGQRTEAFF.

The chain has TRBV7-8 and TRBJ2-5; D remains unclear. CDR1 is SGHVS, CDR2 FQNEAQ, per germline. This CDR3 has 12 residues. V lost 1 base and J 5 bases, leaving 5 bases between the germline ends. CDR3: CASSLVWETQYF. The CDR3 DNA is TGTGCCAGCAGCTTAGTGTGGGAGACCCAGTACTTC.

The J gene is TRBJ2-3, the V gene TRBV9, with TRBD1 identical over 7 bases. Germline loops: CDR1 SGDLS, CDR2 YYNGEE. The CDR3 length is 14 residues. Trimming took 2 bases from V and 1 from J; bases not matched to a gene: 1. CDR3: CASSVGQGTDTQYF. CDR3 coding DNA: TGTGCCAGCAGCGTCGGACAGGGCACAGATACGCAGTATTTT.

This clone was seen a single time. The CDR3 DNA follows: TGCGCCAGCAGCCAAGGCCTCCACTTAGGGGAGTGGGACACAGATACGCAGTATTTT. Its protein product is CASSQGLHLGEWDTDTQYF. The chain has TRBV4-3 and TRBJ2-3; D could derive from TRBD1 or TRBD2 (5 bases each). The CDR3 consists of 19 residues. V dropped 1 base and J dropped 2 bases, with 22 bases sitting between them. The V gene's germline CDR1 is LGHNA and CDR2 YSLEER.

V is TRBV11-1 and J is TRBJ2-7, with D perhaps being TRBD1 or TRBD2 (5 bases each). The CDR3 covers 16 residues. Germline V gives CDR1 SGHAT, CDR2 FQDESV (reference sequence). The ends were cut back, 5 bases at V and 2 bases at J, with 19 bases in the middle. As DNA, the CDR3 is TGTGCCAGCAGCAATGAAGCTTCCGGGACCCCCTACGAGCAGTACTTC. Protein sequence: CASSNEASGTPYEQYF.